Listed below are T cell receptor beta chains from one sample, sequenced in a study of STAT5B mutations in CD4+ large granular lymphocyte leukemia. Generated by immunoSEQ multiplex PCR, the TCRdb table keeps only in-frame clones and is missing some. Found here are fewer than 35,000 clones, 72% of them singletons; the top ten hold less than 2.5%. Sequencing input: CD4+ T cells from blood buffy coats. Source of these receptors: a human donor in good health. Both conserved end residues are part of each CDR3. A D gene is named only where the DNA matches it firmly. Some rows mark clone size as missing; the rest say once, few, many or name a class of expanded clone.

few	NA	TRBV10-1	TRBJ1-2	CASSESTGDCGYTF	TGCGCCAGCAGTGAGTCTACGGGGGACTGTGGCTACACCTTC
NA	NA	TRBV28	TRBJ2-3	CASSIGTGRSTDTQYF	TGTGCCAGCAGTATAGGGACGGGTCGGAGCACAGATACGCAGTATTTT
NA	TRBD2	TRBV6-6	TRBJ2-1	CASSTSGGTYNEQFF	TGTGCCAGCAGTACTAGCGGGGGGACCTACAATGAGCAGTTCTTC
few	TRBD1	TRBV2	TRBJ1-5	CASSRGTADQPQHF	TGTGCCAGCAGTAGGGGGACAGCAGATCAGCCCCAGCATTTT
NA	NA	TRBV5-6	TRBJ2-1	CASSLLGGPFYNEQFF	TGTGCCAGCAGCTTACTGGGGGGTCCTTTTTACAATGAGCAGTTCTTC
NA	TRBD1	TRBV7-9	TRBJ1-4	CASTKEFIVGTGTEKLFF	TGTGCCAGCACCAAAGAATTCATTGTGGGGACAGGAACCGAAAAACTGTTTTTT
NA	NA	TRBV5-1	TRBJ2-2	CASSYTNTGELFF	TGCGCCAGCAGCTACACGAACACCGGGGAGCTGTTTTTT
NA	TRBD2	TRBV7-9	TRBJ2-3	CASSRISGAPGDTQYF	TGTGCCAGCAGCAGAATTAGCGGGGCGCCCGGGGATACGCAGTATTTT
NA	TRBD1	TRBV7-2	TRBJ1-2	CASSLGRTGSLDGYTF	TGTGCCAGCAGCTTAGGGCGGACAGGGAGTCTCGATGGCTACACCTTC
NA	NA	TRBV2	TRBJ1-5	CASSEPGYQPQHF	TGTGCCAGCAGTGAACCAGGGTATCAGCCCCAGCATTTT
NA	NA	TRBV7-3	TRBJ2-3	CASSLTATTDTQYF	TGTGCCAGCAGCTTAACTGCCACCACAGATACGCAGTATTTT
NA	TRBD1	TRBV6-1	TRBJ1-3	CASSGTASGNTIYF	TGTGCCAGCAGCGGGACAGCCTCTGGAAACACCATATATTTT
NA	NA	TRBV18	TRBJ1-1	CASSLTGANLFTEAFF	TGTGCCAGCTCACTGACAGGCGCGAACCTTTTCACTGAAGCTTTCTTT
NA	TRBD1	TRBV7-2	TRBJ2-5	CASTASRQGLETQYF	TGTGCCAGCACCGCGTCCCGACAGGGTCTGGAGACCCAGTACTTC
NA	TRBD2	TRBV7-2	TRBJ2-2	CASRLARTGELFF	TGTGCCAGCAGACTAGCGCGCACCGGGGAGCTGTTTTTT
NA	NA	TRBV5-4	TRBJ1-1	CASSAVGLNTEAFF	TGTGCCAGCAGCGCGGTTGGACTGAACACTGAAGCTTTCTTT
NA	NA	TRBV5-1	TRBJ2-5	CASSWAAQETQYF	TGCGCCAGCAGCTGGGCGGCCCAAGAGACCCAGTACTTC
NA	TRBD2	TRBV4-3	TRBJ2-5	CASSQRPTSGGRGETQYF	TGCGCCAGCAGCCAACGCCCGACTAGCGGGGGGCGGGGGGAGACCCAGTACTTC
NA	NA	TRBV27	TRBJ2-5	CASNTTPETQYF	TGTGCCAGCAACACTACTCCGGAGACCCAGTACTTC
NA	NA	TRBV5-6	TRBJ1-1	CASSAGPRRGAFF	TGTGCCAGCAGCGCGGGGCCTCGCCGTGGAGCTTTCTTT
few	NA	TRBV16	TRBJ1-1	CASSNPQRNTEAFF	TGTGCCAGCAGCAACCCACAAAGGAACACTGAAGCTTTCTTT
few	NA	TRBV7-9	TRBJ1-1	CASSSITRDTEAFF	TGTGCCAGCAGCTCAATCACTAGGGACACTGAAGCTTTCTTT
few	NA	TRBV5-5	TRBJ1-2	CASRQDVNYGYTF	TGTGCCAGCAGGCAGGACGTTAACTATGGCTACACCTTC
NA	TRBD1	TRBV20-1	TRBJ1-2	CSVTGDYGYTF	TGCAGCGTTACAGGGGACTATGGCTACACCTTC